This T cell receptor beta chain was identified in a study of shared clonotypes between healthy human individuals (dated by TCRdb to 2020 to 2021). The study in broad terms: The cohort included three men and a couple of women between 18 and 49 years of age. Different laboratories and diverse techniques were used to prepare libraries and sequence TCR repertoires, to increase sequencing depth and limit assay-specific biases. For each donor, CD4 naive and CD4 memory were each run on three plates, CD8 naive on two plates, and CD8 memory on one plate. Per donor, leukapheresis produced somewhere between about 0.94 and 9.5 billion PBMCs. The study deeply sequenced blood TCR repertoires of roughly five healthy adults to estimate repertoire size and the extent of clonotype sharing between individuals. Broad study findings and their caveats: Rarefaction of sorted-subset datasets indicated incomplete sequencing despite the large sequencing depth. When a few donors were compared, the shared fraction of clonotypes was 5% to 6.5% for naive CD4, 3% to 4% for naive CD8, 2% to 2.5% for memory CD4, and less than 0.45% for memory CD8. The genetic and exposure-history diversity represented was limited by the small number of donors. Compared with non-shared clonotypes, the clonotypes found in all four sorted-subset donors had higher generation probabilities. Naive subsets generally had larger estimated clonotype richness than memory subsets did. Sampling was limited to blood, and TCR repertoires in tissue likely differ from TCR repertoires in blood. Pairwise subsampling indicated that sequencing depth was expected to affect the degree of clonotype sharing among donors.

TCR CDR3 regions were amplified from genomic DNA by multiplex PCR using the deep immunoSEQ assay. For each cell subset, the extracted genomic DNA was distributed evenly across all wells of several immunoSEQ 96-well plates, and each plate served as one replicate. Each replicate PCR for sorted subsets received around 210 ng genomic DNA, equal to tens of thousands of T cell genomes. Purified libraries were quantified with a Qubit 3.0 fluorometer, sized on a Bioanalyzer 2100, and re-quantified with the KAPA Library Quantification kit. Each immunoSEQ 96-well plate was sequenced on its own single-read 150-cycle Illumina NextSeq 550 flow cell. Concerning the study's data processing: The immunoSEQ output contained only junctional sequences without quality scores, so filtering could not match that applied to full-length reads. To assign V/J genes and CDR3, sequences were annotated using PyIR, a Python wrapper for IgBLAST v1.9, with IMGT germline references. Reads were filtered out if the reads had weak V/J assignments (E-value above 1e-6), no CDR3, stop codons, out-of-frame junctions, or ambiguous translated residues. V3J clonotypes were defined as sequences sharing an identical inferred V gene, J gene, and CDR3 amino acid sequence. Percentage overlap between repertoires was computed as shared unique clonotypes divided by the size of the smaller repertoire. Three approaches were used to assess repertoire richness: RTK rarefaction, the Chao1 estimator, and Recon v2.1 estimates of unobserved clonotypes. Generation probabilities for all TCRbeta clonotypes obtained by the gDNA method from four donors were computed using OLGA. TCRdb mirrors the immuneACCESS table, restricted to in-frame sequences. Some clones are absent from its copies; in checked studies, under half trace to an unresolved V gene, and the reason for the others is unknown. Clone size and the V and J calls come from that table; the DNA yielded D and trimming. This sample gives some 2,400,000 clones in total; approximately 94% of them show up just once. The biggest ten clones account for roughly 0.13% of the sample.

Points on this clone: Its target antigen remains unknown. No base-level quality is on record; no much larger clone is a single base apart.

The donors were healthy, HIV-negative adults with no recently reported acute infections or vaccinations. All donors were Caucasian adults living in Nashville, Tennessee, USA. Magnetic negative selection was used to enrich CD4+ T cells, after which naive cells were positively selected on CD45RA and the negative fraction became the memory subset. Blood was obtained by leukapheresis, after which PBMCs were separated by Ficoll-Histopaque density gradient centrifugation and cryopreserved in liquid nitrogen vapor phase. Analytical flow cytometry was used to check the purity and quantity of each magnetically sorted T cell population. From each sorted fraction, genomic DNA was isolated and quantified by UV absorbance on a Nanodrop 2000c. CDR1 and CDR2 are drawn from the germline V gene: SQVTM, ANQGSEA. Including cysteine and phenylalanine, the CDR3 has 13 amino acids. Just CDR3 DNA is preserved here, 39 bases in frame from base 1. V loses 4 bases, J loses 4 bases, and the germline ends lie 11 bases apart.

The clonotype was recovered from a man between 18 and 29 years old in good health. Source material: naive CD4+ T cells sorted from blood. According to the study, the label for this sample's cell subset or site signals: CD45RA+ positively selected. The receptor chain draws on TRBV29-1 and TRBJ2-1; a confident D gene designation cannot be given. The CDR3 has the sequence CSVGVADYNEQFF. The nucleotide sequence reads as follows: TGCAGCGTTGGGGTGGCGGATTACAATGAGCAGTTCTTC.